A selection of T cell receptor beta chains follows, all from one sample in a study of blood T cell repertoires in COVID-19. Only in-frame clones appear in the TCRdb table, and some are missing; sequencing was by immunoSEQ multiplex PCR. The table shows roughly 380,000 clones, with 75% to 90% occurring only once. Sequenced sample: peripheral blood. The receptor source for this set is a woman under 30 with acute or convalescent COVID-19. Both conserved end residues are part of each CDR3. The D gene is left open where the match is weak. Size values are once, few and many counts, or a class for expanded clones, and some rows have none.

cdr3_nt cdr3_aa j_call v_call cdr3_length clone_size d_call
TGTGCCAGCGTCCAGGGTTACGAGCAGTTCTTC CASVQGYEQFF TRBJ2-1 TRBV2 11 - -
TGCGCCAGCAGTCAAATCAGGGGGCCGACTGAAGCTTTCTTT CASSQIRGPTEAFF TRBJ1-1 TRBV23-1 14 - TRBD1
TGCGCCAGCAGCCAAGAATTTTCAAGACAGGGGGTCGATGGCTACACCTTC CASSQEFSRQGVDGYTF TRBJ1-2 TRBV4-1 17 - TRBD1
TGCGCCAGCAGCCAAGAAAGTCCAGGGTGGCAAGAGACCCAGTACTTC CASSQESPGWQETQYF TRBJ2-5 TRBV4-1 16 - -
TGTGCCAGCAGCGTAGGATCGGGGAGACCCCTCCACTTT CASSVGSGRPLHF TRBJ1-6 TRBV9 13 few -
TGTGCCAGCAGACCCCCAGGGGGCGGGGGCACTGAAGCTTTCTTT CASRPPGGGGTEAFF TRBJ1-1 TRBV6-5 15 few TRBD1
TGTGCCAGCAGTTTGACGGGTGCGAGCTATGGCTACACCTTC CASSLTGASYGYTF TRBJ1-2 TRBV27 14 - -
TGTGCCAGCAGCGTAGCTGGGAGGGGGGGAGGTACCCAGTACTTC CASSVAGRGGGTQYF TRBJ2-5 TRBV9 15 few -
TGTGCCAGCAGTAAGACTAGCGGCACAGATACGCAGTATTTT CASSKTSGTDTQYF TRBJ2-3 TRBV6-4 14 - TRBD2
TGTGCCACCAGCAGGGGACAGGGTTCAGCCTACGAGCAGTACTTC CATSRGQGSAYEQYF TRBJ2-7 TRBV15 15 - TRBD1
TGTGCCAGCAGTTCGACAGGGGGCAGGATTCAGCCCCAGCATTTT CASSSTGGRIQPQHF TRBJ1-5 TRBV28 15 once TRBD1
TGTGCCAGCGAAGGTAAACTAACCTACGAGCAGTACTTC CASEGKLTYEQYF TRBJ2-7 TRBV7-9 13 - -
TGTGCCACTAGGCGGGGTTCGAAATCACCCCTCCACTTT CATRRGSKSPLHF TRBJ1-6 TRBV6-5 13 - -
TGTGCCAGCAGCTTGGCCGGAGTCATGAACACTGAAGCTTTCTTT CASSLAGVMNTEAFF TRBJ1-1 TRBV5-6 15 - -
TGCGCCAGCAGCCTGAACGCCGGACAGTTGGAGACCCAGTACTTC CASSLNAGQLETQYF TRBJ2-5 TRBV5-1 15 - -
TGCAGTGCTAGTGAGGGAGCGGGGAACACTGAAGCTTTCTTT CSASEGAGNTEAFF TRBJ1-1 TRBV20-1 14 - -
TGTGCCAGCAGTCCGAGAGTGAACTATGGCTACACCTTC CASSPRVNYGYTF TRBJ1-2 TRBV27 13 - -
TGTGCCAGTAGTGACCAGGGTTATCAGCCCCAGCATTTT CASSDQGYQPQHF TRBJ1-5 TRBV19 13 - -
TGTGCCACCACTTTCTCTGGGGCCAACGTCCTGACTTTC CATTFSGANVLTF TRBJ2-6 TRBV2 13 few -
TGCAGCGGAGCCTCCTTGGGGGCTACCTACGAGCAGTACTTC CSGASLGATYEQYF TRBJ2-7 TRBV29-1 14 once -
TGTGCCAGCAGTTTATGGGCTAGCGGGAGTGGGCACCAAGAGACCCAGTACTTC CASSLWASGSGHQETQYF TRBJ2-5 TRBV28 18 - TRBD2
TGCAGCGTTGAACTCCCCTCCGGAAACACCATATATTTT CSVELPSGNTIYF TRBJ1-3 TRBV29-1 13 once -
TGTGCCAGCAGCGCTGGAGGGGGGGGCACTGAAGCTTTCTTT CASSAGGGGTEAFF TRBJ1-1 TRBV9 14 - -
TGTGCCAGCAGTCCATACAGGGGGGAAAATGAAAAACTGTTTTTT CASSPYRGENEKLFF TRBJ1-4 TRBV28 15 - TRBD1
TGTGCCAGCAGCGTCGAGGTTAGTGGACAGCTCTATGGCTACACCTTC CASSVEVSGQLYGYTF TRBJ1-2 TRBV9 16 once -
TGTGCCAGCAGCCAGAGTCGCGACGGAGGCTTAGGGGGCTACACCTTC CASSQSRDGGLGGYTF TRBJ1-2 TRBV7-3 16 - -
TGTGCCAGTAAAGACAGGGGGGTTTCAGATACGCAGTATTTT CASKDRGVSDTQYF TRBJ2-3 TRBV19 14 - TRBD1
TGTGCCTGGAGTGTGTGGGGGGGCTCTGAGCAGTTCTTC CAWSVWGGSEQFF TRBJ2-1 TRBV30 13 once -
TGTGCCACCATCACACTAAACACCGGGGAGCTGTTTTTT CATITLNTGELFF TRBJ2-2 TRBV28 13 - -
TGTGCCTCAACTGGACAGGCCGTTGAAGAGACCCAGTACTTC CASTGQAVEETQYF TRBJ2-5 TRBV7-9 14 - TRBD1
TGTGCCAGTAGTATCGGTAGGGGGCAGGATGAGCAGTTCTTC CASSIGRGQDEQFF TRBJ2-1 TRBV19 14 - TRBD1
TGTGCCAGCAGCCGTGAAGGGGGTAGCAATCAGCCCCAGCATTTT CASSREGGSNQPQHF TRBJ1-5 TRBV11-2 15 - -
TGTGCCAGCAGACCGGACAGGGGAAGGGATCAGCCCCAGCATTTT CASRPDRGRDQPQHF TRBJ1-5 TRBV28 15 few TRBD1
TGTGCCAGCAGTACGCTCCGGCGGGGCTCTGGAAACACCATATATTTT CASSTLRRGSGNTIYF TRBJ1-3 TRBV6-6 16 - -
TGCGCCAGCAGCTTGGGGACCGACAGGGGCGTTTATGGCTACACCTTC CASSLGTDRGVYGYTF TRBJ1-2 TRBV5-1 16 once TRBD1
TGTGCCACCAGCAGAGTTCAGGGTATGAACACTGAAGCTTTCTTT CATSRVQGMNTEAFF TRBJ1-1 TRBV15 15 few -
TGTGCCAGCAGTTCTGACAGGGATGAGCAGTTCTTC CASSSDRDEQFF TRBJ2-1 TRBV28 12 once TRBD1
TGTGCCAGACAGTCGGATAATTCACCCCTCCACTTT CARQSDNSPLHF TRBJ1-6 TRBV2 12 - -
TGCGCCACCCCCCAGAACACTGAAGCTTTCTTT CATPQNTEAFF TRBJ1-1 TRBV10-1 11 - -
TGCGCCAGCAGCTTGGCGGGTGTCCTTGGCTCTGGGGCCAACGTCCTGACTTTC CASSLAGVLGSGANVLTF TRBJ2-6 TRBV5-1 18 - -